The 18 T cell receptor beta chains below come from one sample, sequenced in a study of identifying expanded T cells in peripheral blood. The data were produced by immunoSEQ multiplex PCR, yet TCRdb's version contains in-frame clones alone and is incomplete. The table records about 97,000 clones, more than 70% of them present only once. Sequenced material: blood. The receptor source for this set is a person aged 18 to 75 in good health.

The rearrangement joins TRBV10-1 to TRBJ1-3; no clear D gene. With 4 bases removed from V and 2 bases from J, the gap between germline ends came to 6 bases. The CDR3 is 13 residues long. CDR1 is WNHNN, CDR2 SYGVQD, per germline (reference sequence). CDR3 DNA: TGCGCCAGCAGTGCGAGAGCTGGAAACACCATATATTTT. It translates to CASSARAGNTIYF.

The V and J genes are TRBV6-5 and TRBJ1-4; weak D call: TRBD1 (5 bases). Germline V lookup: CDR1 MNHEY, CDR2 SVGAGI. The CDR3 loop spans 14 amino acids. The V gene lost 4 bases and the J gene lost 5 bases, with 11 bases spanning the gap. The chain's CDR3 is CASSFGTRNEKLFF. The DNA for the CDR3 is TGTGCCAGCAGTTTCGGGACGAGGAATGAAAAACTGTTTTTT.

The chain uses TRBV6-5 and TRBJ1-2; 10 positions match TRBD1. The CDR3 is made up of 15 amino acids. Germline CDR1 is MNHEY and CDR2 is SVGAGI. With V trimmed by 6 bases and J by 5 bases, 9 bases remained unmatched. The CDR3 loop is CASRLGTGVGYGYTF. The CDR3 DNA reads TGTGCCAGCAGGCTGGGGACAGGGGTGGGGTATGGCTACACCTTC.

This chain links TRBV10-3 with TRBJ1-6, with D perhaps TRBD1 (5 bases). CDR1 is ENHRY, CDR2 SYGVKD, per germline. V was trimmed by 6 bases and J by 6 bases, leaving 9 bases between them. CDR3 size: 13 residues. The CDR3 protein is CAIRGPGNSPLHF. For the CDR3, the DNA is TGTGCCATCAGGGGACCGGGTAATTCACCCCTCCACTTT.

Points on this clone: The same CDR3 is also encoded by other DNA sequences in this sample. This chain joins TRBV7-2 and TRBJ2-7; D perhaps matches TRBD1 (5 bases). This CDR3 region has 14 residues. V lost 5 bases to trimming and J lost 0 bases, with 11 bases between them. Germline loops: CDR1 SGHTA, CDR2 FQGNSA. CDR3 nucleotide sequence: TGTGCCAGCAGCCCACGGCAGGGCTCCTACGAGCAGTACTTC. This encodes CASSPRQGSYEQYF.

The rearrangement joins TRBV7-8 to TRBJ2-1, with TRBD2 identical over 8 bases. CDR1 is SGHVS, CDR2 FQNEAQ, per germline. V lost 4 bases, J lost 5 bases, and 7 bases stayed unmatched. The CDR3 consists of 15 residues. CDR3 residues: CASSYRTSLNNEQFF. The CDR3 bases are TGTGCCAGCAGCTACCGGACTAGCCTCAACAATGAGCAGTTCTTC.

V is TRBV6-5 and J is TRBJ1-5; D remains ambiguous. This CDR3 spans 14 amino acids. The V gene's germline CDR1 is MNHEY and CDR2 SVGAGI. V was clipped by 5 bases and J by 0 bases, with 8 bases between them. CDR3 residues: CASSGSHSNQPQHF. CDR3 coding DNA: TGTGCCAGCAGTGGGTCCCATAGCAATCAGCCCCAGCATTTT.

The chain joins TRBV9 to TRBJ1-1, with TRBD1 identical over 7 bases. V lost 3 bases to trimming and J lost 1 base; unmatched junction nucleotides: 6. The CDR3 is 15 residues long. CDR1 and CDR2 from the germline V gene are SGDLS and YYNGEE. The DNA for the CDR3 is TGTGCCAGCAGCGAGTCCGGGACAGCGAACACTGAAGCTTTCTTT. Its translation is CASSESGTANTEAFF. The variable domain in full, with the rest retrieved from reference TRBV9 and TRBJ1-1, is DSGVTQTPKHLITATGQRVTLRCSPRSGDLSVYWYQQSLDQGLQFLIQYYNGEERAKGNILERFSAQQFPDLHSELNLSSLELGDSALYFCASSESGTANTEAFFGQGTRLTVV.

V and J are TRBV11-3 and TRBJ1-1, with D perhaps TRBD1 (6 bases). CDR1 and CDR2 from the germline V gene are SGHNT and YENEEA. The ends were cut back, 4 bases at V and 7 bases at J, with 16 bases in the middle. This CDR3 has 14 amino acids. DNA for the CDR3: TGTGCCAGCAGCTCGGGTAGGGGGTCCGGTGAAGCTTTCTTT. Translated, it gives CASSSGRGSGEAFF.

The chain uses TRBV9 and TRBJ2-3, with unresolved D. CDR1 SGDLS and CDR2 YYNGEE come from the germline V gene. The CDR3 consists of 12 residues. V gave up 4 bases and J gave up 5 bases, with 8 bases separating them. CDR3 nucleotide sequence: TGTGCCAGCAGCCCGGTAGGAGATACGCAGTATTTT. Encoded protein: CASSPVGDTQYF.

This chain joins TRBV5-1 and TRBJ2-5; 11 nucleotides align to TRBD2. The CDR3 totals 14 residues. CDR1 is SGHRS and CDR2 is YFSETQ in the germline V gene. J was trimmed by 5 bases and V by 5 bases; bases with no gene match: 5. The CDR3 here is CASRTSGNGETQYF. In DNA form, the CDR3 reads TGCGCCAGCAGGACTAGCGGGAATGGGGAGACCCAGTACTTC. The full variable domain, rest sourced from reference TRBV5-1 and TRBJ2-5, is KAGVTQTPRYLIKTRGQQVTLSCSPISGHRSVSWYQQTPGQGLQFLFEYFSETQRNKGNFPGRFSGRQFSNSRSEMNVSTLELGDSALYLCASRTSGNGETQYFGPGTRLLVL.

The CDR3 loop is CASSPRSGRGETQYF. CDR3 bases: TGTGCCAGCTCACCACGAAGCGGGAGGGGAGAGACCCAGTACTTC. This sequence joins TRBV18 and TRBJ2-5; 10 bases agree with TRBD2. V was clipped by 1 base and J by 4 bases; unmatched bases: 3. CDR3 size: 15 residues. In germline, CDR1 is KGHSH, CDR2 LQKENI.

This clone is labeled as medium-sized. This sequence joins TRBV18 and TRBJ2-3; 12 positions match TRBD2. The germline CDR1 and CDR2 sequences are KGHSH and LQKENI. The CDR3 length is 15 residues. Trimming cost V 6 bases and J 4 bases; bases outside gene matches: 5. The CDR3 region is CASSPGLAGSDTQYF. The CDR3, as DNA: TGTGCCAGCTCCCCGGGACTAGCGGGTTCAGATACGCAGTATTTT.

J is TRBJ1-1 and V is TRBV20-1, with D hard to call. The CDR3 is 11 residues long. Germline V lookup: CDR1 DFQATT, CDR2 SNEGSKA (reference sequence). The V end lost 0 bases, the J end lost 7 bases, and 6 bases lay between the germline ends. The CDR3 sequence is CSARDGYEAFF. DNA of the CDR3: TGCAGTGCTAGAGACGGGTATGAAGCTTTCTTT.

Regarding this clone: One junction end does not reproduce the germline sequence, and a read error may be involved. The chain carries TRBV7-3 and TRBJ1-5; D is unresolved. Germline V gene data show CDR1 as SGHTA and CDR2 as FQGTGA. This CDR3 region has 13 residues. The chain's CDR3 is CASSLTRNQPQHF. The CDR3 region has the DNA TGTGCCAGCAGCCTAACACGGAATCAGCCCCAGCATTTT.

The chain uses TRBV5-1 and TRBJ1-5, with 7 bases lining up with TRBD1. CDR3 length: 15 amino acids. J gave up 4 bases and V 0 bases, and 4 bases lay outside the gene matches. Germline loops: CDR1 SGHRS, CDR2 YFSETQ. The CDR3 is CASSLVTGQNQPQHF. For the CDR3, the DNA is TGCGCCAGCAGCTTGGTGACAGGGCAAAATCAGCCCCAGCATTTT.

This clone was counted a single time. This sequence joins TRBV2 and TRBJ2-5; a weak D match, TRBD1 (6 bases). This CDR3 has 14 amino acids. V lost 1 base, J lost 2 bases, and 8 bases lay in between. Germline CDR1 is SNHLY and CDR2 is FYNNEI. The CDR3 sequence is CASSEDTGQETQYF. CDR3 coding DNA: TGTGCCAGCAGTGAAGATACAGGGCAAGAGACCCAGTACTTC.

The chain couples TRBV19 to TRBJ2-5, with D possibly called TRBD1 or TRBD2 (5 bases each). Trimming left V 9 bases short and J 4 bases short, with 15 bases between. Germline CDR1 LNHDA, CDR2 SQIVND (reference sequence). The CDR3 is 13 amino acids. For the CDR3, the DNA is TGTGCCAGCAGTCCCAGGGACCCAGAGACCCAGTACTTC. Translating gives CASSPRDPETQYF.